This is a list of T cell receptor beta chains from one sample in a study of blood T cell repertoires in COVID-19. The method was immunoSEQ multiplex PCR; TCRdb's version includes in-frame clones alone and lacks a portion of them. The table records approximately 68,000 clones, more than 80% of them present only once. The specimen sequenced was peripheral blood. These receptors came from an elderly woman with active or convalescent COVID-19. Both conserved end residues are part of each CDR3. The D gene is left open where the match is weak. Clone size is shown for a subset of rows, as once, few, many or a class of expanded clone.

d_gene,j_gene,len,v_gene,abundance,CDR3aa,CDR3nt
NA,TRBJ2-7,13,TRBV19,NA,CASSKNSLYEQYF,TGTGCCAGTAGTAAGAACAGCCTCTACGAGCAGTACTTC
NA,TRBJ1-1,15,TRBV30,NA,CASEVPGQINTEAFF,TGTGCCTCGGAAGTCCCGGGACAAATAAACACTGAAGCTTTCTTT
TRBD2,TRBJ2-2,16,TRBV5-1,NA,CASSLESGGSSGELFF,TGCGCCAGCAGCTTGGAATCGGGGGGTAGTTCCGGGGAGCTGTTTTTT
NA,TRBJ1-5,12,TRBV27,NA,CASSFPGQPQHF,TGTGCCAGCAGTTTCCCTGGCCAGCCCCAGCATTTT
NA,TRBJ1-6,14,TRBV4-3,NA,CASSQLRSISPLHF,TGCGCCAGCAGCCAATTAAGATCTATTTCACCCCTCCACTTT
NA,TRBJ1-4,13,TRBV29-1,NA,CSVTDSSNEKLFF,TGCAGCGTGACAGACAGTTCTAATGAAAAACTGTTTTTT
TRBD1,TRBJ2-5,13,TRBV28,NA,CAARQGNRETQYF,TGTGCCGCAAGACAGGGCAACCGGGAGACCCAGTACTTC
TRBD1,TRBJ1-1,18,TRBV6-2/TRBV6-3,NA,CASSKGRGRIISGTEAFF,TGTGCCAGCAGTAAGGGCAGGGGGCGCATCATTTCGGGCACTGAAGCTTTCTTT
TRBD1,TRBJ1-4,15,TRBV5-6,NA,CASSLWGTELEKLFF,TGTGCCAGCAGTCTTTGGGGGACAGAACTTGAAAAACTGTTTTTT
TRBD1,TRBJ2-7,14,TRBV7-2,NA,CASSYGQGTYEQYF,TGTGCCAGCAGCTACGGACAGGGGACTTACGAGCAGTACTTC
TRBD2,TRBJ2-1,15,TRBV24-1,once,CATSALAGGFNEQFF,TGTGCCACCAGCGCACTAGCGGGGGGCTTCAATGAGCAGTTCTTC
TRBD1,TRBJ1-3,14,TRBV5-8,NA,CASRTGGVGNTIYF,TGTGCCAGCAGAACAGGGGGTGTCGGGAACACCATATATTTT
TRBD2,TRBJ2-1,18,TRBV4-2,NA,CASSQVTSGLAGGTEQFF,TGTGCCAGCAGCCAAGTGACCTCGGGACTAGCGGGGGGGACTGAGCAGTTCTTC
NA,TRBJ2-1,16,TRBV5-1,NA,CASSLGSPRGDNEQFF,TGCGCCAGCAGCTTGGGCAGTCCCCGCGGAGACAATGAGCAGTTCTTC
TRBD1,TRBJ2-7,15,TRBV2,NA,CASRGPDRGLHEQYF,TGTGCCAGCAGAGGCCCGGACAGGGGTTTGCACGAGCAGTACTTC
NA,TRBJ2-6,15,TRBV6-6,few,CASHWGGSGANVLTF,TGTGCCAGCCATTGGGGCGGCTCTGGGGCCAACGTCCTGACTTTC
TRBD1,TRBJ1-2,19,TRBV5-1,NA,CASTEEPGQGSKANYGYTF,TGCGCCAGCACCGAGGAGCCGGGACAGGGGAGCAAAGCTAACTATGGCTACACCTTC
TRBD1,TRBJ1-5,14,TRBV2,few,CASSSGTVGQPQHF,TGTGCCAGCAGTTCCGGGACAGTAGGTCAGCCCCAGCATTTT
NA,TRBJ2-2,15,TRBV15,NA,CATSRFGGNTGELFF,TGTGCCACCAGCAGGTTCGGGGGGAACACCGGGGAGCTGTTTTTT
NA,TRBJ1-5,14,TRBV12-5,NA,CASGLAGYRQPQHF,TGTGCTAGTGGTTTGGCAGGGTACCGTCAGCCCCAGCATTTT
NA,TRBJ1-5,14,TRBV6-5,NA,CASSPGGGGQPQHF,TGTGCCAGCTCACCGGGGGGAGGAGGCCAGCCCCAGCATTTT
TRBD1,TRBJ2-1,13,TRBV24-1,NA,CATRGTGTNEQFF,TGTGCCACCAGAGGGACAGGTACTAATGAGCAGTTCTTC
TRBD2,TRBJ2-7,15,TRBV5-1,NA,CASSRGGTSGYEQYF,TGCGCCAGCAGCAGAGGGGGAACTAGCGGTTACGAGCAGTACTTC
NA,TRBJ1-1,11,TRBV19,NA,CASGQNTEAFF,TGTGCCAGTGGACAGAACACTGAAGCTTTCTTT
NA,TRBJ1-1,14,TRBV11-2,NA,CASSLDGVNPEAFF,TGTGCCAGCAGCTTAGACGGTGTAAACCCTGAAGCTTTCTTT
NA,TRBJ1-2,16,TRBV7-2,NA,CASSLAGAIEVSGYTF,TGTGCCAGCAGCTTAGCAGGAGCCATCGAGGTTTCTGGCTACACCTTC
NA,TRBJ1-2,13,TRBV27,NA,CASSLGRGYGYTF,TGTGCCAGCAGTTTAGGGAGGGGCTATGGCTACACCTTC
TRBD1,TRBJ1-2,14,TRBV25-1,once,CASSEADRVDGYTF,TGTGCCAGCAGTGAGGCGGACAGGGTGGATGGCTACACCTTC
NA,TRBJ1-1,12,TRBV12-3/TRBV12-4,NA,CASSLTTGVAFF,TGTGCCAGCAGTTTAACCACGGGGGTAGCTTTCTTT
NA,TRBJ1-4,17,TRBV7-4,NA,CASLSGTPPATNEKLFF,TGTGCCAGCTTATCCGGGACACCCCCGGCAACTAATGAAAAACTGTTTTTT
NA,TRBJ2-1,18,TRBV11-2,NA,CASSLTVGRGGSYNEQFF,TGTGCCAGCAGCTTAACGGTCGGCCGAGGAGGGAGCTACAATGAGCAGTTCTTC
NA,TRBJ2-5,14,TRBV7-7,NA,CASSLGRDQETQYF,TGTGCTAGCAGCTTAGGCAGGGATCAAGAGACCCAGTACTTC
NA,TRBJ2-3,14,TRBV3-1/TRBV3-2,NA,CASSQSGGHDTQYF,TGTGCCAGCAGCCAGTCAGGGGGGCACGATACGCAGTATTTT
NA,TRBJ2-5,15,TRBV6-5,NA,CASSYSQGSWETQYF,TGTGCCAGCAGTTACTCACAGGGTTCTTGGGAGACCCAGTACTTC
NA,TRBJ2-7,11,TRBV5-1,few,CASSGAYEQYF,TGCGCCAGCAGCGGAGCCTACGAGCAGTACTTC
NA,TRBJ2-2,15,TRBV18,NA,CASSPFAESTGELFF,TGTGCCAGCTCACCGTTCGCGGAGAGCACCGGGGAGCTGTTTTTT
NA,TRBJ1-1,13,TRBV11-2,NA,CASSAARSTEAFF,TGTGCCAGCAGCGCAGCTAGGAGCACTGAAGCTTTCTTT
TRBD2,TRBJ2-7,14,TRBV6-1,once,CASSERGGASEQYF,TGTGCCAGCAGTGAACGCGGGGGGGCTTCCGAGCAGTACTTC
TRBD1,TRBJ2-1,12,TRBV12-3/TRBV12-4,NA,CASSLTGDEQFF,TGTGCCAGCAGTCTGACAGGGGATGAGCAGTTCTTC
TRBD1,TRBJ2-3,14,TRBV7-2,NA,CASSGQHSTDTQYF,TGTGCCAGTTCGGGACAGCATAGCACAGATACGCAGTATTTT
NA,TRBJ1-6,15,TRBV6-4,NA,CASSEDYGVYSPLHF,TGTGCCAGCAGTGAAGATTACGGAGTTTATTCACCCCTCCACTTT
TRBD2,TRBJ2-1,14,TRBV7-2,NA,CASSPSTGLGPEFF,TGTGCCAGCAGCCCCTCAACAGGACTAGGGCCTGAGTTCTTC
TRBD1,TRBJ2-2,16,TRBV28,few,CASTSWTGIDAGELFF,TGTGCCAGCACATCCTGGACAGGGATTGATGCCGGGGAGCTGTTTTTT
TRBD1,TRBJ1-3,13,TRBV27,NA,CASKWDRGVTIYF,TGTGCCAGCAAGTGGGACAGGGGCGTCACCATATATTTT
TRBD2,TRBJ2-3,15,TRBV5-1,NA,CASTGTSGATDTQYF,TGCGCCAGCACCGGAACTAGCGGGGCAACAGATACGCAGTATTTT
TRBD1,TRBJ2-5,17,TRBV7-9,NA,CASSSPVSRTGGETQYF,TGTGCCAGCAGCTCACCCGTATCTCGGACAGGGGGCGAGACCCAGTACTTC
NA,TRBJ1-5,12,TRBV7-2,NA,CASSLGSQPQHF,TGTGCCAGCAGCTTAGGTAGTCAGCCCCAGCATTTT
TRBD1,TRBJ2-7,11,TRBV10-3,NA,CAIGQGYEQYF,TGTGCCATCGGACAGGGCTACGAGCAGTACTTC
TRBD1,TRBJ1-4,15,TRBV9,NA,CASSKRDRGLEKLFF,TGTGCCAGCAGCAAAAGGGACAGGGGATTGGAAAAACTGTTTTTT
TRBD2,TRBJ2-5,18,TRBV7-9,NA,CASSLRTSGEGVQETQYF,TGTGCCAGCAGCCTACGGACTAGCGGGGAGGGGGTCCAAGAGACCCAGTACTTC
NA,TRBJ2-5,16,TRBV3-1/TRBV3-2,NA,CASSQVEGVYQETQYF,TGTGCCAGCAGCCAAGTGGAAGGGGTGTACCAAGAGACCCAGTACTTC
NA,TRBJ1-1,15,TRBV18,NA,CASSPLGFMNTEAFF,TGTGCCAGCTCACCACTTGGCTTCATGAACACTGAAGCTTTCTTT
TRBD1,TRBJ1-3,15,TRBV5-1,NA,CASSLVGGPGNTIYF,TGCGCCAGCAGCTTGGTAGGGGGCCCTGGAAACACCATATATTTT
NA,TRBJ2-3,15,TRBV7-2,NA,CASSLAQASTDTQYF,TGTGCCAGCAGCTTAGCGCAGGCGAGCACAGATACGCAGTATTTT
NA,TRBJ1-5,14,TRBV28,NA,CASSPVTANQPQHF,TGTGCCAGCAGTCCCGTGACAGCCAATCAGCCCCAGCATTTT
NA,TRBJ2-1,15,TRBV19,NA,CASRERGSSYNEQFF,TGTGCCAGTAGGGAAAGAGGGTCCTCCTACAATGAGCAGTTCTTC
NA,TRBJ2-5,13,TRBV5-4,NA,CASSLDREETQYF,TGTGCCAGCAGCTTGGACCGGGAAGAGACCCAGTACTTC
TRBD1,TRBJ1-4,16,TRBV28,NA,CASSTQGARTNEKLFF,TGTGCCAGCAGTACACAGGGGGCGCGGACTAATGAAAAACTGTTTTTT
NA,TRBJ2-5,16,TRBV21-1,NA,CASSKRSREGQETQYF,TGTGCCAGCAGCAAGAGGAGCAGGGAGGGCCAAGAGACCCAGTACTTC